This T cell receptor (beta chain) is from a study of shared clonotypes between healthy human individuals. Germline trimming cut 5 bases from V and 5 bases from J; bases unmatched to any gene: 8. The V gene's germline CDR1 is MGHRA and CDR2 YSYEKL. This CDR3 has 15 amino acids. To note about this clone: No antigen is known for it.

Broader study findings: A small donor pool kept down the genetic and exposure-history diversity that was represented. The study found about 5% of naive CD4 clonotypes shared across several donors.

In replicate PCRs of sorted subsets, 150 to 200 ng DNA, tens of thousands of T cell genomes, was used. The method was immunoSEQ multiplex PCR; TCRdb's version includes in-frame clones alone and lacks a portion of them. The sample comprises about 1.1 million clones, roughly 77% of which are singletons, and over 0.8% rests with the top ten. A split of CD4+ cells into CD45RA+ naive and CD45RA-negative memory subsets was performed. This receptor was identified in a man younger than 30 in good health. Some clones in this sample may be carry-over from other donors' samples. Material for sequencing was memory CD4+ T cells from PBMCs. Regarding subset: CD45RA-negative fraction. V gene TRBV4-1 combines with J gene TRBJ2-2, with 7 bases fitting TRBD2. The CDR3 DNA reads as TGCGCCAGCAGCAGCCCCTCCGGGGGGACCGGGGAGCTGTTTTTT. Residues: CASSSPSGGTGELFF.